This TCR beta chain was found in a study of blood T cell repertoires in COVID-19. Across the whole study: Some COVID-19 samples were acute and others convalescent; all came from the United States, Italy and Spain. PBMCs, B-cell-depleted T cells, or T cells provided the cDNA or gDNA that made up the material.

Source study methods: Researchers report that nucleated cell counts were estimated from reference gene primer amplification. Sequenced by immunoSEQ multiplex PCR; TCRdb stores in-frame clones only, minus some. V, J and clone size were drawn from that table, and D and trimming were deduced from the DNA. The sample records roughly 81,000 clones, around 89% being singletons. The CDR3 has 16 amino acids. The V end was cut by 4 bases, the J end by 4 bases, with 20 bases between. Germline CDR1 SGHTA, CDR2 FQGNSA. The rearrangement links TRBV7-2 to TRBJ2-7; tentative D call: TRBD2 (6 bases). The receptor's source is a man in his 70s with active or convalescent COVID-19. The sample comprised peripheral blood. CDR3 residues: CASSSPLGGVEYEQYF. The DNA of the CDR3 is TGTGCCAGCAGCTCTCCGCTGGGGGGTGTTGAGTACGAGCAGTACTTC.